The rows below give T cell receptor beta chains drawn from one sample of a study of T and B cells in COVID-19 patients. TCRdb processed the multiplex PCR reads anew with MiXCR; each CDR3 protein has one entry. In the table there are roughly 15,000 distinct CDR3 sequences, under 35% of which are singletons. Sequenced sample: blood. Every receptor here comes from a human donor who had recovered from COVID-19. CDR3s include the opening cysteine and the closing phenylalanine or tryptophan. The D gene is left open where the match is weak. Clone sizes are given selectively: once, few, many, or a class where the clone is expanded.

d_call: NA
clone_size: few
v_call: TRBV12-3/TRBV12-4
j_call: TRBJ1-2
cdr3_nt: TGTGCCAGCAGTTTCTGGCAGGGGTACGGGAAATTC
cdr3_aa: CASSFWQGYGKF

d_call: NA
clone_size: many
v_call: TRBV5-5
j_call: TRBJ2-7
cdr3_nt: TGTGCCAGCAGCCTTGAGAGTTACTCCTACGAGCAGTACTTC
cdr3_aa: CASSLESYSYEQYF

d_call: TRBD1
clone_size: NA
v_call: TRBV27
j_call: TRBJ1-2
cdr3_nt: TGTGCCAGCACCGGACAGGGTATAGACGGCTACACCTTC
cdr3_aa: CASTGQGIDGYTF

d_call: NA
clone_size: NA
v_call: TRBV6-2/TRBV6-3
j_call: TRBJ2-4
cdr3_nt: TGTGCCAGCACCATAGGCCGGGACCGCTTACTAGCCAAAAACATTCAGTACTTC
cdr3_aa: CASTIGRDRLLAKNIQYF

d_call: NA
clone_size: NA
v_call: TRBV6-2/TRBV6-3
j_call: TRBJ1-2
cdr3_nt: TGTGCCAGCAGTCCCTGGGGATTGCCAACCTATGGCTACACCTTC
cdr3_aa: CASSPWGLPTYGYTF

d_call: NA
clone_size: few
v_call: TRBV11-2
j_call: TRBJ2-7
cdr3_nt: TGTGCCAGCAGCCTGGGGCTCGGGGTGGCCTACGAGCAGTACTTC
cdr3_aa: CASSLGLGVAYEQYF

d_call: NA
clone_size: few
v_call: TRBV12-3/TRBV12-4
j_call: TRBJ2-5
cdr3_nt: TGTGCCAGCAGTTTCTCGGAGACCCAGTACTTC
cdr3_aa: CASSFSETQYF

d_call: TRBD2
clone_size: many
v_call: TRBV6-5
j_call: TRBJ2-6
cdr3_nt: TGTGCCAGCACCCTGGGCAGCGGGAGCTCTGGGGCCAACGTCCTGACTTTC
cdr3_aa: CASTLGSGSSGANVLTF

d_call: TRBD2
clone_size: few
v_call: TRBV4-3
j_call: TRBJ2-2
cdr3_nt: TGCGCCAGCAGCCACGGACTAGCGGGCACCGGGGAGCTGTTTTTT
cdr3_aa: CASSHGLAGTGELFF

d_call: TRBD1
clone_size: NA
v_call: TRBV6-2/TRBV6-3
j_call: TRBJ2-3
cdr3_nt: TGTGCCAGCAGTCCCCGGGACAGGGGGGATACGCAGTATTTT
cdr3_aa: CASSPRDRGDTQYF

d_call: TRBD1
clone_size: NA
v_call: TRBV27
j_call: TRBJ2-7
cdr3_nt: TGTGCCAGCAGTCTGACAGGGCCCTACGAGCAGTACTTC
cdr3_aa: CASSLTGPYEQYF

d_call: NA
clone_size: few
v_call: TRBV27
j_call: TRBJ1-1
cdr3_nt: TGTGCCAGCAGTTCCCCGGGGATGAACACTGAAGCTTTCTTT
cdr3_aa: CASSSPGMNTEAFF

d_call: NA
clone_size: NA
v_call: TRBV5-1
j_call: TRBJ2-7
cdr3_nt: TGCGCCAGCAGCTTAGAAGGGAGATACGAGCAGTACTTC
cdr3_aa: CASSLEGRYEQYF

d_call: TRBD2
clone_size: NA
v_call: TRBV20-1
j_call: TRBJ2-5
cdr3_nt: TGCAGTGCTAGAGGGGCGGGGGTCGAGACCCAGTACTTC
cdr3_aa: CSARGAGVETQYF

d_call: TRBD1
clone_size: many
v_call: TRBV29-1
j_call: TRBJ1-2
cdr3_nt: TGCAGCGTTTTATACAGGGGGGACGGTGGCTACACCTTC
cdr3_aa: CSVLYRGDGGYTF

d_call: NA
clone_size: medium-sized
v_call: TRBV19
j_call: TRBJ2-2
cdr3_nt: TGTGCCAGTAGTCAACAGACCACCGGGGAGCTGTTTTTT
cdr3_aa: CASSQQTTGELFF

d_call: TRBD1
clone_size: once
v_call: TRBV29-1
j_call: TRBJ1-1
cdr3_nt: TGCAGCGTCGGGGACAGGGGGCGCGAGGGCACTGAAGCTTTCTTT
cdr3_aa: CSVGDRGREGTEAFF

d_call: NA
clone_size: medium-sized
v_call: TRBV19
j_call: TRBJ2-2
cdr3_nt: TGTGCCAGTAGGGAGGGGGCGTCCAACACCGGGGAGCTGTTTTTT
cdr3_aa: CASREGASNTGELFF

d_call: NA
clone_size: NA
v_call: TRBV12-3/TRBV12-4
j_call: TRBJ1-3
cdr3_nt: TGTGCCAGCAGTCCCGGGGGCTTCTCTGGAAACACCATATATTTT
cdr3_aa: CASSPGGFSGNTIYF

d_call: NA
clone_size: few
v_call: TRBV13
j_call: TRBJ1-1
cdr3_nt: TGTGCCAGCAGCCCGGGACGGGAAGAAGCTTTCTTT
cdr3_aa: CASSPGREEAFF

d_call: NA
clone_size: NA
v_call: TRBV24-1
j_call: TRBJ2-2
cdr3_nt: TGTGCCACCAGTGATTTGCAGAACACCGGGGAGCTGTTTTTT
cdr3_aa: CATSDLQNTGELFF

d_call: NA
clone_size: NA
v_call: TRBV19
j_call: TRBJ1-2
cdr3_nt: TGTGCCAGTAGCCCTCCAGGGGCCGGCTACACCTTC
cdr3_aa: CASSPPGAGYTF

d_call: TRBD1
clone_size: medium-sized
v_call: TRBV19
j_call: TRBJ2-5
cdr3_nt: TGTGCCAGTAGTATGGGACAGGCGCGGCCACAAGAGACCCAGTACTTC
cdr3_aa: CASSMGQARPQETQYF

d_call: NA
clone_size: medium-sized
v_call: TRBV6-5
j_call: TRBJ2-7
cdr3_nt: TGTGCCAGCAGCGACAACTCCTACGAGCAGTACTTC
cdr3_aa: CASSDNSYEQYF

d_call: TRBD1
clone_size: NA
v_call: TRBV5-6
j_call: TRBJ2-1
cdr3_nt: TGTGCCAGCAGCTTGGCCACAGGGGCTTACTACAATGAGCAGTTCTTC
cdr3_aa: CASSLATGAYYNEQFF

d_call: NA
clone_size: NA
v_call: TRBV13
j_call: TRBJ1-1
cdr3_nt: TGTGCCAGCAGGGGGGTAATGAACACTGAAGCTTTCTTT
cdr3_aa: CASRGVMNTEAFF

d_call: TRBD1
clone_size: NA
v_call: TRBV12-3/TRBV12-4
j_call: TRBJ2-5
cdr3_nt: TGTGCCAGCAGTTCCCCCCGACTCGTCCTGGACAGGGGGAGTAGTGTGGGGCAAGAGACCCAGTACTTC
cdr3_aa: CASSSPRLVLDRGSSVGQETQYF

d_call: TRBD2
clone_size: medium-sized
v_call: TRBV19
j_call: TRBJ2-7
cdr3_nt: TGTGCCAGTAGTATCAATCCTTTAGCGGGAGGTAACTCCTACGAGCAGTACTTC
cdr3_aa: CASSINPLAGGNSYEQYF

d_call: TRBD2
clone_size: NA
v_call: TRBV19
j_call: TRBJ2-1
cdr3_nt: TGTGCCAGTAGTGTTACCGGGACTAGAGCCGGCAATGAGCAGTTCTTC
cdr3_aa: CASSVTGTRAGNEQFF

d_call: TRBD2
clone_size: once
v_call: TRBV7-9
j_call: TRBJ2-1
cdr3_nt: TGTGCCAGCAGCCCCCCTGGAGTATCCGGGACTAGCAGTTACAATGAGCAGTTCTTC
cdr3_aa: CASSPPGVSGTSSYNEQFF

d_call: TRBD2
clone_size: once
v_call: TRBV5-4
j_call: TRBJ2-3
cdr3_nt: TGTGCTACTAGGACTAGCGGCACAGATACGCAGTATTTT
cdr3_aa: CATRTSGTDTQYF

d_call: TRBD1
clone_size: NA
v_call: TRBV6-2/TRBV6-3
j_call: TRBJ1-5
cdr3_nt: TGTGCCAGCAGCTCCGGGACAGGTTACAATCAGCCCCAGCATTTT
cdr3_aa: CASSSGTGYNQPQHF

d_call: TRBD1
clone_size: few
v_call: TRBV6-6
j_call: TRBJ1-4
cdr3_nt: TGTGCCAACGCACAGACAGGGGGAGGTCGACTGTTTTTT
cdr3_aa: CANAQTGGGRLFF

d_call: TRBD1
clone_size: NA
v_call: TRBV30
j_call: TRBJ1-2
cdr3_nt: TGTGCCTGGAGTTTTCAACCGGGACAGAACTATGGCTACACCTTC
cdr3_aa: CAWSFQPGQNYGYTF

d_call: TRBD1
clone_size: medium-sized
v_call: TRBV19
j_call: TRBJ2-7
cdr3_nt: TGTGCCAGTAGTGACCGGGACAGAAGCTCCTACGAGCAGTACTTC
cdr3_aa: CASSDRDRSSYEQYF

d_call: NA
clone_size: medium-sized
v_call: TRBV29-1
j_call: TRBJ1-4
cdr3_nt: TGCAGCGTTGTCGGGGGGCATGAGGTTGAAAAACTGTTTTTT
cdr3_aa: CSVVGGHEVEKLFF

d_call: TRBD1
clone_size: NA
v_call: TRBV5-6
j_call: TRBJ2-7
cdr3_nt: TGCGCCAGCAGCCGGGAGCAGGGGGCTGGTGAGCAGTACTTC
cdr3_aa: CASSREQGAGEQYF

d_call: TRBD2
clone_size: NA
v_call: TRBV6-5
j_call: TRBJ2-3
cdr3_nt: TGTGCCAGCAGTTACCCAGCGGGGGGGCAGATAGATACGCAGTATTTT
cdr3_aa: CASSYPAGGQIDTQYF

d_call: TRBD1
clone_size: medium-sized
v_call: TRBV6-6
j_call: TRBJ2-1
cdr3_nt: TGTGCCAGCAGCCGGGACAGTTACAATGAGCAGTTCTTC
cdr3_aa: CASSRDSYNEQFF

d_call: NA
clone_size: few
v_call: TRBV19
j_call: TRBJ1-2
cdr3_nt: TGTGCCAGTAGTATAGTATTCCGGGAGGTATTGAACGGCTACACCTTC
cdr3_aa: CASSIVFREVLNGYTF

d_call: TRBD1
clone_size: medium-sized
v_call: TRBV19
j_call: TRBJ2-7
cdr3_nt: TGTGCCAGTAGTACCCCGGGACAGTCTAGCTCCTACGAGCAGTACTTC
cdr3_aa: CASSTPGQSSSYEQYF

d_call: NA
clone_size: medium-sized
v_call: TRBV30
j_call: TRBJ2-5
cdr3_nt: TGTGCCTACCTCCGGGGGCGCGAGGAGACCCAGTACTTC
cdr3_aa: CAYLRGREETQYF

d_call: NA
clone_size: NA
v_call: TRBV5-4
j_call: TRBJ2-1
cdr3_nt: TGTGCCAGCAGCTTGGGCGCTGGAGAGCAGTTCTTC
cdr3_aa: CASSLGAGEQFF

d_call: NA
clone_size: medium-sized
v_call: TRBV19
j_call: TRBJ2-5
cdr3_nt: TGTGCCAGTAGTACCGAAGAGACCCAGTACTTC
cdr3_aa: CASSTEETQYF

d_call: TRBD1
clone_size: many
v_call: TRBV6-6
j_call: TRBJ2-1
cdr3_nt: TGTGCCAGCAGCGGGACAGCTAATGAGCAGTTCTTC
cdr3_aa: CASSGTANEQFF

d_call: TRBD2
clone_size: medium-sized
v_call: TRBV30
j_call: TRBJ2-5
cdr3_nt: TGTGCCTGGAAGGGACTAGGGAAGACCCAGTACTTC
cdr3_aa: CAWKGLGKTQYF

d_call: NA
clone_size: NA
v_call: TRBV27
j_call: TRBJ1-1
cdr3_nt: TGTGCCAGCAATTTGGCAGGGCTGGGCACTGAAGCTTTCTTT
cdr3_aa: CASNLAGLGTEAFF

d_call: NA
clone_size: few
v_call: TRBV4-3
j_call: TRBJ2-5
cdr3_nt: TGCGCCAGCAGCCAAGAAAGAGGGGAGACCCAGTACTTC
cdr3_aa: CASSQERGETQYF

d_call: NA
clone_size: NA
v_call: TRBV29-1
j_call: TRBJ1-4
cdr3_nt: TGCAGCGTCCGGGATGAAAAACTGTTTTTT
cdr3_aa: CSVRDEKLFF

d_call: NA
clone_size: many
v_call: TRBV6-5
j_call: TRBJ1-2
cdr3_nt: TGTGCCAGCAGGGAACGTTCGGGGCCGGGCTATGGCTACACCTTC
cdr3_aa: CASRERSGPGYGYTF

d_call: TRBD2
clone_size: NA
v_call: TRBV12-3/TRBV12-4
j_call: TRBJ2-3
cdr3_nt: TGTGCCAGCAACCCCACTGGGGGGGGCACAGATACGCAGTATTTT
cdr3_aa: CASNPTGGGTDTQYF

d_call: NA
clone_size: medium-sized
v_call: TRBV6-1
j_call: TRBJ2-6
cdr3_nt: TGTGCCAGCAGTGAAGCCGGGCGCTCTGGGGCCAACGTCCTGACTTTC
cdr3_aa: CASSEAGRSGANVLTF

d_call: NA
clone_size: few
v_call: TRBV18
j_call: TRBJ2-1
cdr3_nt: TGTGCCAGCTCACCGAAGAATGAGCAGTTCTTC
cdr3_aa: CASSPKNEQFF

d_call: NA
clone_size: NA
v_call: TRBV7-2
j_call: TRBJ2-7
cdr3_nt: TGTGCCAGCAGCTTAGAGCCGCGTTTCTCCTACGAGCAGTACTTC
cdr3_aa: CASSLEPRFSYEQYF

d_call: NA
clone_size: few
v_call: TRBV5-6
j_call: TRBJ1-6
cdr3_nt: TGTGCCAGCAGCTGGGGAGACAGCCGCATAACACCCCTCCACTTT
cdr3_aa: CASSWGDSRITPLHF

d_call: NA
clone_size: NA
v_call: TRBV4-3
j_call: TRBJ2-1
cdr3_nt: TGCGCCAGCAGCCAAGATTGGCCCTCCTACAATGAGCAGTTCTTC
cdr3_aa: CASSQDWPSYNEQFF